Sequencing of this T cell receptor (beta chain) was carried out in a study of Ad26.COV2.S vaccination and SARS-CoV-2 variants. For the study at large: Of the COV1001 trial arms, the Ad26.COV2.S arm included the donor.

The repertoire was sequenced with immunoSEQ multiplex PCR; TCRdb's copy has only in-frame clones and lacks some. This sample yields around 320,000 clones, of which 86% are seen a single time; approximately 2% belongs to the top ten. The study, taken as a whole, reports: Substantial breadth in spike-specific CD8+ and CD4+ T cell responses was reportedly seen after vaccination.

Worth noting for this clone: Antigen: not known.

The ends were cut back, 5 bases at V and 4 bases at J, with 15 bases in the middle. The CDR3 has 14 amino acids. The germline V gene has CDR1 LNHDA and CDR2 SQIVND (reference sequence). Treatment in this sample: around 19 received Ad26.COV2.S at low or high dose, single or two shots; roughly five received placebo; per-sample allocation not given. The study sampled participants on day 63 after the first vaccine or placebo injection. This vaccine is an Ad26 vector that expresses the Wuhan-strain SARS-CoV-2 spike. The source material was peripheral blood, sampled in a trial of Ad26.COV2.S vaccine versus placebo. This chain links TRBV19 with TRBJ2-7; a possible D gene is TRBD2 (6 bases). The receptor comes from a person between 18 and 65 years old who received the Ad26.COV2.S COVID-19 vaccine or a placebo. CDR3 nucleotides: TGTGCCAGTAGTGTATCCAGAGGAGGGTACGAGCAGTACTTC. It translates to CASSVSRGGYEQYF.